These T cell receptor beta chains were read from a single sample in a study of CD8 T cells in Susac syndrome. TCRdb reanalysed the immunoSEQ multiplex PCR reads using MiXCR and keeps one entry per CDR3 protein. This sample has 130,000 or so distinct CDR3 sequences, with approximately 96% found just once. Sequencing was performed on CD4+ T cells from PBMCs. The receptors originated from a human donor with Susac syndrome. Both conserved end residues are part of each CDR3. Each record gives: D gene, clone size, J gene, V gene, CDR3 protein, CDR3 DNA. A D gene is named only where the DNA matches it firmly. Some rows have no size entry. The others give once, few or many, or a class for an expanded clone.

d_gene: -
abundance: -
j_gene: TRBJ1-1
v_gene: TRBV3-1
CDR3aa: CASSTVVNTEAFF
CDR3nt: TGTGCCAGCAGCACAGTGGTGAACACTGAAGCTTTCTTT

d_gene: -
abundance: -
j_gene: TRBJ1-5
v_gene: TRBV20-1
CDR3aa: CSARGLVDQPQHF
CDR3nt: TGCAGTGCTAGAGGCCTCGTTGATCAGCCCCAGCATTTT

d_gene: -
abundance: -
j_gene: TRBJ2-6
v_gene: TRBV3-1
CDR3aa: CASSDRRVSSGANVLTF
CDR3nt: TGTGCCAGCAGTGACAGAAGGGTGTCCTCTGGGGCCAACGTCCTGACTTTC

d_gene: -
abundance: -
j_gene: TRBJ1-2
v_gene: TRBV10-3
CDR3aa: CAISVLTGLGGYTF
CDR3nt: TGTGCCATCAGTGTCCTTACGGGCCTCGGAGGCTACACCTTC

d_gene: -
abundance: -
j_gene: TRBJ2-5
v_gene: TRBV19
CDR3aa: CASSISPGEGETQYF
CDR3nt: TGTGCCAGTAGTATTTCTCCAGGGGAGGGAGAGACCCAGTACTTC

d_gene: TRBD1
abundance: -
j_gene: TRBJ1-1
v_gene: TRBV15
CDR3aa: CATSRGQITEAFF
CDR3nt: TGTGCCACCAGCAGGGGACAGATCACTGAAGCTTTCTTT

d_gene: -
abundance: -
j_gene: TRBJ1-2
v_gene: TRBV24-1
CDR3aa: CATSDSSPGTLIGSYTF
CDR3nt: TGTGCCACCAGTGACTCCAGCCCCGGGACACTCATTGGGAGCTACACCTTC

d_gene: -
abundance: -
j_gene: TRBJ2-2
v_gene: TRBV7-3
CDR3aa: CASSFDYLTGELFF
CDR3nt: TGTGCCAGCAGCTTCGACTACCTCACCGGGGAGCTGTTTTTT

d_gene: -
abundance: -
j_gene: TRBJ2-7
v_gene: TRBV5-6
CDR3aa: CASSPRDPAYEQYF
CDR3nt: TGTGCCAGCAGCCCCCGGGACCCGGCCTACGAGCAGTACTTC

d_gene: TRBD2
abundance: once
j_gene: TRBJ2-1
v_gene: TRBV7-2
CDR3aa: CASSLSGGSSYNEQFF
CDR3nt: TGTGCCAGCAGCTTATCGGGGGGTAGCTCCTACAATGAGCAGTTCTTC

d_gene: TRBD2
abundance: -
j_gene: TRBJ2-1
v_gene: TRBV3-1
CDR3aa: CASSQGLAGGEFF
CDR3nt: TGTGCCAGCAGCCAAGGACTAGCGGGGGGAGAGTTCTTC

d_gene: -
abundance: -
j_gene: TRBJ2-5
v_gene: TRBV30
CDR3aa: CAWSLGGPYQETQYF
CDR3nt: TGTGCCTGGAGTTTGGGGGGCCCGTACCAAGAGACCCAGTACTTC

d_gene: TRBD2
abundance: -
j_gene: TRBJ2-3
v_gene: TRBV28
CDR3aa: CASSSAGAGTDTQYF
CDR3nt: TGTGCCAGCAGTTCAGCGGGAGCCGGCACAGATACGCAGTATTTT

d_gene: -
abundance: -
j_gene: TRBJ2-3
v_gene: TRBV5-1
CDR3aa: CASSLSDSTDTQYF
CDR3nt: TGCGCCAGCAGCTTGAGCGACAGCACAGATACGCAGTATTTT

d_gene: -
abundance: -
j_gene: TRBJ1-5
v_gene: TRBV27
CDR3aa: CASSLQQGLNQPQHF
CDR3nt: TGTGCCAGCAGTTTGCAGCAGGGACTCAATCAGCCCCAGCATTTT

d_gene: -
abundance: -
j_gene: TRBJ2-6
v_gene: TRBV6-5
CDR3aa: CASSRRTAGANVLTF
CDR3nt: TGTGCCAGCAGCAGGCGGACGGCTGGGGCCAACGTCCTGACTTTC

d_gene: TRBD1
abundance: -
j_gene: TRBJ1-5
v_gene: TRBV12-3/TRBV12-4
CDR3aa: CASSLRGGQNNQPQHF
CDR3nt: TGTGCCAGCAGTTTAAGGGGGGGACAGAACAATCAGCCCCAGCATTTT

d_gene: -
abundance: -
j_gene: TRBJ2-1
v_gene: TRBV7-9
CDR3aa: CASSLDRRVDEQFF
CDR3nt: TGTGCCAGCAGCTTAGATCGCCGAGTAGATGAGCAGTTCTTC

d_gene: -
abundance: -
j_gene: TRBJ2-7
v_gene: TRBV29-1
CDR3aa: CSAGIQGSAYEQYF
CDR3nt: TGCAGCGCCGGCATACAGGGTTCGGCCTACGAGCAGTACTTC

d_gene: -
abundance: -
j_gene: TRBJ2-1
v_gene: TRBV30
CDR3aa: CAWSPGGLGYNEQFF
CDR3nt: TGTGCCTGGAGCCCCGGGGGACTCGGCTACAATGAGCAGTTCTTC

d_gene: TRBD2
abundance: once
j_gene: TRBJ2-5
v_gene: TRBV29-1
CDR3aa: CSVPEGLGGTQYF
CDR3nt: TGCAGCGTCCCAGAGGGACTAGGGGGGACCCAGTACTTC

d_gene: -
abundance: once
j_gene: TRBJ2-7
v_gene: TRBV5-4
CDR3aa: CASSLSLATYEQYF
CDR3nt: TGTGCCAGCAGCTTGAGTCTAGCGACCTACGAGCAGTACTTC

d_gene: -
abundance: -
j_gene: TRBJ2-6
v_gene: TRBV7-2
CDR3aa: CASSTQGANVLTF
CDR3nt: TGTGCCAGCAGCACCCAAGGGGCCAACGTCCTGACTTTC

d_gene: -
abundance: -
j_gene: TRBJ2-5
v_gene: TRBV30
CDR3aa: CAWSPRGLETQYF
CDR3nt: TGTGCCTGGAGTCCACGGGGGTTGGAGACCCAGTACTTC

d_gene: -
abundance: -
j_gene: TRBJ1-3
v_gene: TRBV28
CDR3aa: CASSFGDGNTIYF
CDR3nt: TGTGCCAGCAGTTTTGGGGACGGAAACACCATATATTTT

d_gene: -
abundance: -
j_gene: TRBJ2-1
v_gene: TRBV5-4
CDR3aa: CASSLGSSRYNEQFF
CDR3nt: TGTGCCAGCAGCTTGGGGAGCTCGCGATACAATGAGCAGTTCTTC

d_gene: -
abundance: -
j_gene: TRBJ1-1
v_gene: TRBV4-2
CDR3aa: CASSQELGSEAFF
CDR3nt: TGTGCCAGCAGCCAAGAATTAGGGTCTGAAGCTTTCTTT

d_gene: TRBD2
abundance: -
j_gene: TRBJ2-3
v_gene: TRBV6-4
CDR3aa: CASRVSGSADTQYF
CDR3nt: TGTGCCAGCAGAGTTAGCGGGAGTGCAGATACGCAGTATTTT

d_gene: -
abundance: -
j_gene: TRBJ2-7
v_gene: TRBV3-1
CDR3aa: CASSQGTSRGEQYF
CDR3nt: TGTGCCAGCAGCCAAGGAACTAGTCGTGGAGAGCAGTACTTC

d_gene: -
abundance: -
j_gene: TRBJ1-1
v_gene: TRBV7-2
CDR3aa: CASSLQTNTEAFF
CDR3nt: TGTGCCAGCAGCTTACAGACGAACACTGAAGCTTTCTTT

d_gene: -
abundance: once
j_gene: TRBJ1-1
v_gene: TRBV9
CDR3aa: CASSPYREGTEAFF
CDR3nt: TGTGCCAGCAGCCCGTACAGGGAGGGCACTGAAGCTTTCTTT

d_gene: TRBD2
abundance: once
j_gene: TRBJ2-5
v_gene: TRBV29-1
CDR3aa: CSVDGLAPNQRGGQETQYF
CDR3nt: TGCAGCGTTGACGGACTAGCGCCCAACCAGAGGGGGGGCCAAGAGACCCAGTACTTC

d_gene: TRBD1
abundance: -
j_gene: TRBJ2-7
v_gene: TRBV5-1
CDR3aa: CASSTWTGGNEQYF
CDR3nt: TGCGCCAGCAGCACGTGGACAGGGGGCAACGAGCAGTACTTC

d_gene: TRBD2
abundance: -
j_gene: TRBJ2-1
v_gene: TRBV5-1
CDR3aa: CASGGTSGNYEQFF
CDR3nt: TGCGCCAGCGGCGGGACTAGCGGGAACTATGAGCAGTTCTTC

d_gene: -
abundance: once
j_gene: TRBJ2-7
v_gene: TRBV6-2/TRBV6-3
CDR3aa: CASSYFTATYEQYF
CDR3nt: TGTGCCAGCAGTTACTTCACCGCTACCTACGAGCAGTACTTC

d_gene: TRBD2
abundance: -
j_gene: TRBJ2-1
v_gene: TRBV7-9
CDR3aa: CASAGLAGDNEQFF
CDR3nt: TGTGCCAGTGCGGGACTAGCGGGTGACAATGAGCAGTTCTTC

d_gene: TRBD1
abundance: -
j_gene: TRBJ2-7
v_gene: TRBV29-1
CDR3aa: CSVDAGQGTYEQYF
CDR3nt: TGCAGCGTTGACGCGGGACAGGGAACCTACGAGCAGTACTTC

d_gene: -
abundance: -
j_gene: TRBJ2-1
v_gene: TRBV7-9
CDR3aa: CASSLGRHNEQFF
CDR3nt: TGTGCCAGCAGCTTGGGGAGGCACAATGAGCAGTTCTTC

d_gene: -
abundance: -
j_gene: TRBJ1-5
v_gene: TRBV7-9
CDR3aa: CASRLAENQPQHF
CDR3nt: TGTGCCAGCAGGCTAGCAGAAAATCAGCCCCAGCATTTT

d_gene: -
abundance: -
j_gene: TRBJ2-5
v_gene: TRBV4-3
CDR3aa: CASSQDPYQETQYF
CDR3nt: TGCGCCAGCAGCCAAGATCCTTACCAAGAGACCCAGTACTTC

d_gene: -
abundance: -
j_gene: TRBJ2-7
v_gene: TRBV12-3/TRBV12-4
CDR3aa: CASSPGPGDDYEQYF
CDR3nt: TGTGCCAGCAGTCCGGGACCGGGGGACGACTACGAGCAGTACTTC

d_gene: TRBD2
abundance: -
j_gene: TRBJ2-1
v_gene: TRBV5-1
CDR3aa: CASSETSGNYNEQFF
CDR3nt: TGCGCCAGCAGCGAGACTAGCGGGAACTACAATGAGCAGTTCTTC

d_gene: TRBD2
abundance: -
j_gene: TRBJ2-3
v_gene: TRBV3-1
CDR3aa: CASSRGLAGGSTDTQYF
CDR3nt: TGTGCCAGCAGCCGCGGACTAGCGGGAGGGTCCACAGATACGCAGTATTTT

d_gene: -
abundance: few
j_gene: TRBJ2-1
v_gene: TRBV27
CDR3aa: CASSPRGDEQFF
CDR3nt: TGTGCCAGCAGTCCCCGGGGAGATGAGCAGTTCTTC

d_gene: TRBD1
abundance: -
j_gene: TRBJ1-5
v_gene: TRBV15
CDR3aa: CATSRGQGYSNQPQHF
CDR3nt: TGTGCCACCAGCAGAGGACAGGGGTATAGCAATCAGCCCCAGCATTTT

d_gene: TRBD1
abundance: -
j_gene: TRBJ2-4
v_gene: TRBV29-1
CDR3aa: CSVEGTGGKNIQYF
CDR3nt: TGCAGCGTCGAAGGGACAGGGGGGAAAAACATTCAGTACTTC

d_gene: TRBD1
abundance: -
j_gene: TRBJ1-5
v_gene: TRBV30
CDR3aa: CAGADRADQPQHF
CDR3nt: TGTGCCGGCGCCGACAGGGCGGATCAGCCCCAGCATTTT

d_gene: -
abundance: -
j_gene: TRBJ2-2
v_gene: TRBV5-1
CDR3aa: CASSPLTDTGELFF
CDR3nt: TGCGCCAGCAGCCCCCTGACTGACACCGGGGAGCTGTTTTTT

d_gene: TRBD2
abundance: -
j_gene: TRBJ2-1
v_gene: TRBV7-2
CDR3aa: CASRGLNYNEQFF
CDR3nt: TGTGCCAGCAGGGGACTAAACTACAATGAGCAGTTCTTC

d_gene: TRBD1
abundance: -
j_gene: TRBJ1-2
v_gene: TRBV6-5
CDR3aa: CASSRQGAYGYTF
CDR3nt: TGTGCCAGCAGCCGACAGGGCGCCTATGGCTACACCTTC

d_gene: -
abundance: -
j_gene: TRBJ2-4
v_gene: TRBV30
CDR3aa: CAWSLGVYIQYF
CDR3nt: TGTGCCTGGAGTCTGGGAGTGTACATTCAGTACTTC

d_gene: TRBD1
abundance: -
j_gene: TRBJ2-7
v_gene: TRBV5-1
CDR3aa: CASSLGWTGGAYEQYF
CDR3nt: TGCGCCAGCAGCTTAGGTTGGACAGGGGGCGCTTACGAGCAGTACTTC

d_gene: -
abundance: once
j_gene: TRBJ2-3
v_gene: TRBV7-6
CDR3aa: CASSFGSSTDTQYF
CDR3nt: TGTGCCAGCAGCTTTGGCTCTTCCACAGATACGCAGTATTTT

d_gene: -
abundance: -
j_gene: TRBJ2-2
v_gene: TRBV12-3/TRBV12-4
CDR3aa: CASSLAATGELFF
CDR3nt: TGTGCCAGCAGTTTGGCGGCGACCGGGGAGCTGTTTTTT

d_gene: TRBD2
abundance: -
j_gene: TRBJ2-1
v_gene: TRBV20-1
CDR3aa: CSAVRLAGYNEQFF
CDR3nt: TGCAGTGCTGTAAGACTAGCGGGTTACAATGAGCAGTTCTTC

d_gene: TRBD2
abundance: -
j_gene: TRBJ2-1
v_gene: TRBV7-2
CDR3aa: CASSRREAHNEQFF
CDR3nt: TGTGCCAGCAGTCGGCGGGAGGCCCACAATGAGCAGTTCTTC

d_gene: TRBD2
abundance: -
j_gene: TRBJ2-1
v_gene: TRBV15
CDR3aa: CATSRAGGSSYNEQFF
CDR3nt: TGTGCCACCAGCAGAGCGGGCGGGAGTTCCTACAATGAGCAGTTCTTC

d_gene: TRBD1
abundance: -
j_gene: TRBJ1-5
v_gene: TRBV9
CDR3aa: CASSVGDRGPQPQHF
CDR3nt: TGTGCCAGCAGCGTAGGAGACAGGGGGCCCCAGCCCCAGCATTTT

d_gene: -
abundance: -
j_gene: TRBJ1-5
v_gene: TRBV5-1
CDR3aa: CASSISGGNQPQHF
CDR3nt: TGCGCCAGCAGCATCAGTGGGGGCAATCAGCCCCAGCATTTT

d_gene: TRBD1
abundance: -
j_gene: TRBJ1-3
v_gene: TRBV6-1
CDR3aa: CASSQGQGRAGNTIYF
CDR3nt: TGTGCCAGCAGTCAGGGACAGGGAAGAGCTGGAAACACCATATATTTT